These 32 T cell receptor beta chains share one sample of origin, sequenced in a study of early T cells in non-severe SARS-CoV-2 infection. MiXCR, run by TCRdb on the 5' RACE reads, gives a single entry per CDR3 protein. Found here are about 60,000 distinct CDR3 sequences, around 13% of them singletons; the top ten hold 4.2%. What was sequenced was whole blood. These receptors were taken from an adult who was a healthcare worker with PCR-confirmed SARS-CoV-2 infection or an uninfected control (not recorded which).

This clonotype was counted a few times. This chain links TRBV3-1 with TRBJ2-3, with unresolved D. The V end was cut by 3 bases, the J end by 2 bases, with 9 bases between. Germline CDR1 reads LGHDT; CDR2 reads YNNKEL (reference sequence). This CDR3 is built from 14 residues. CDR3 in amino acids: CASSQVSYTDTQYF. The CDR3 coding sequence is TGTGCCAGCAGCCAGGTCTCCTACACAGATACGCAGTATTTT.

This clonotype was counted at least ten times. The chain recombines TRBV6-5 with TRBJ1-1; possible D gene TRBD1, 5 bases. CDR3 length equals 15 residues. V lost 0 bases and J 8 bases, leaving 16 bases between the germline ends. Germline-derived CDR1 and CDR2 are MNHEY and SVGAGI. In DNA form, the CDR3 reads TGTGCCAGCAGTTACTCGAAGGGGAGCCGCTGGGAAGCTTTCTTT. The encoded protein is CASSYSKGSRWEAFF.

This clonotype came up many times. The chain has TRBV18 and TRBJ2-1; 13 bases map to TRBD2. Germline V gene lookup returns CDR1 KGHSH and CDR2 LQKENI. This CDR3 is 16 amino acids long. Trimming at V came to 0 bases and at J to 6 bases, leaving 2 bases not matched to a gene. This chain's CDR3 is CASSPPLAGGTNEQFF. Written as DNA, the CDR3 is TGTGCCAGCTCACCACCACTAGCGGGGGGGACCAATGAGCAGTTCTTC.

This clonotype has ten or more counts. V gene TRBV6-5 combines with J gene TRBJ2-7; D not certain. The CDR3 has 13 amino acids. CDR1 and CDR2 from the germline V gene are MNHEY and SVGAGI. V was trimmed by 5 bases and J by 6 bases, leaving 14 bases between them. The CDR3 sequence is CASSPGLLGEQYF. The DNA of the CDR3 is TGTGCCAGCAGTCCAGGATTACTCGGCGAGCAGTACTTC.

This clonotype was recorded at least ten times. This chain connects TRBV10-3 to TRBJ2-3, with D tentatively TRBD1 (5 bases). The CDR3 is 14 amino acids. Germline CDR1 ENHRY, CDR2 SYGVKD. Trimming removed 3 bases at V and 3 bases at J, with 10 bases between. CDR3 bases: TGTGCCATCAGTGATACGCAGGGAACAGATACGCAGTATTTT. Residues: CAISDTQGTDTQYF.

This clonotype was seen a few times. The chain joins TRBV18 to TRBJ1-2, with 8 bases that match TRBD1. CDR1 and CDR2 from the germline V gene are KGHSH and LQKENI. This CDR3 has 14 amino acids. J was trimmed by 1 base and V by 3 bases; bases with no gene match: 1. The CDR3 protein is CASSPGQDNYGYTF. The CDR3 nucleotides read TGTGCCAGCTCACCGGGACAGGATAACTATGGCTACACCTTC. Variable domain in full (rest from reference TRBV18 and TRBJ1-2): NAGVMQNPRHLVRRRGQEARLRCSPMKGHSHVYWYRQLPEEGLKFMVYLQKENIIDESGMPKERFSAEFPKEGPSILRIQQVVRGDSAAYFCASSPGQDNYGYTFGSGTRLTVV.

Many counts were recorded for this clonotype. In DNA, the CDR3 is TGTGCCAGCAGCTCCCGGGGGCTAGACAGCGCGAACTATGGCTACACCTTC. Translating gives CASSSRGLDSANYGYTF. The chain joins TRBV7-6 to TRBJ1-2; perhaps TRBD1 as D (6 bases). Deletions cut 4 bases from V and 2 bases from J, with 20 bases between. The germline CDR1 and CDR2 sequences are SGHVS and FNYEAQ. The CDR3 runs 17 residues.

This chain joins TRBV5-6 and TRBJ1-4; TRBD1 matches at 9 bases. There are 16 residues in the CDR3. Germline V gives CDR1 SGHDT, CDR2 YYEEEE. Germline trimming cut 4 bases from V and 3 bases from J; bases unmatched to any gene: 7. CDR3 bases: TGTGCCAGCAGCCCCGGACAGGGGAGGTCTAATGAAAAACTGTTTTTT. It specifies CASSPGQGRSNEKLFF.

This clonotype has at least ten counts. The genes are TRBV29-1 and TRBJ1-1; D is undetermined. Germline loops: CDR1 SQVTM, CDR2 ANQGSEA. V gave up 4 bases and J gave up 7 bases, with 13 bases separating them. There are 12 residues in the CDR3. The CDR3 DNA sequence: TGCAGCGTTGTAGCAGTGCGGGGTGAAGCTTTCTTT. This codes for CSVVAVRGEAFF.

This chain connects TRBV18 to TRBJ2-7; D may be TRBD2 (7 bases). Trimming removed 4 bases from V and 2 bases from J, with 15 bases in between. The CDR3 is 15 residues long. CDR1 and CDR2 (germline): KGHSH, LQKENI. In nucleotides, the CDR3 is TGTGCCAGCTCACTTGGGGGGGCACAGGCCTACGAGCAGTACTTC. Its protein is CASSLGGAQAYEQYF.

There are a few counts of this clonotype. The rearrangement uses TRBV5-1 and TRBJ1-2, with a tentative D call TRBD1 (5 bases). CDR3 length: 13 residues. Per germline, CDR1 SGHRS and CDR2 YFSETQ. V was trimmed by 1 base and J by 3 bases, leaving 7 bases between them. CDR3 sequence (DNA): TGCGCCAGCAGCTTGTCGGGGGACTATGGCTACACCTTC. Translating gives CASSLSGDYGYTF. Combining the CDR3 with reference TRBV5-1 and TRBJ1-2 gives the whole variable domain KAGVTQTPRYLIKTRGQQVTLSCSPISGHRSVSWYQQTPGQGLQFLFEYFSETQRNKGNFPGRFSGRQFSNSRSEMNVSTLELGDSALYLCASSLSGDYGYTFGSGTRLTVV.

A note on this clonotype: The junction differs from germline at one of its ends, possibly a read error. Written as DNA, the CDR3 is TGTGTCAGAAGGTCCGGGACAGGGGTCACTGAAGCTTTCTTT. Amino acids: CVRRSGTGVTEAFF. The genes are TRBV5-3 and TRBJ1-1, with 10 nucleotides matching TRBD1. TRBV5-3 is given ORF status, its function remaining uncertain. The CDR3 covers 14 residues.

The rearrangement joins TRBV10-1 to TRBJ1-1; D gene ambiguous. The germline V gene encodes CDR1 WNHNN and CDR2 SYGVQD (reference sequence). V gave up 4 bases and J gave up 2 bases, with 14 bases separating them. This CDR3 contains 15 residues. Written as DNA, the CDR3 is TGCGCCAGCAGTGTTTCCGGGCTCGCCAACACTGAAGCTTTCTTT. Protein sequence: CASSVSGLANTEAFF.

This chain links TRBV5-1 with TRBJ2-1; D unresolved. Germline-derived CDR1 and CDR2 are SGHRS and YFSETQ. Trimming took 4 bases from V and 6 from J, leaving 17 bases between them. CDR3 length: 15 amino acids. CDR3 bases: TGCGCCAGCAGCGCCCGCCCAAAAGTGTCCAATGAGCAGTTCTTC. Amino acid sequence: CASSARPKVSNEQFF.

The rearrangement uses TRBV6-2 or TRBV6-3 and TRBJ1-5; D possibly corresponds to TRBD1 (6 bases). Germline CDR1 and CDR2: MNHEY and SVGEGT. V lost 3 bases and J 2 bases, leaving 11 bases between the germline ends. The CDR3 contains 15 residues. The DNA of the CDR3 is TGTGCCAGCAGTTATGGGGGGCTAGGCAATCAGCCCCAGCATTTT. Translating gives CASSYGGLGNQPQHF.

The genes are TRBV4-1 and TRBJ2-2; a weak D match, TRBD2 (6 bases). Trimming cost V 4 bases and J 2 bases, with 14 bases left between them. Germline V gives CDR1 MGHRA, CDR2 YSYEKL. There are 16 residues in the CDR3. CDR3 sequence reads: CASSPQGEVNTGELFF. Here the CDR3 DNA reads TGCGCCAGCAGCCCCCAAGGGGAGGTTAACACCGGGGAGCTGTTTTTT.

This clonotype was seen a handful of times. The chain is built from TRBV5-1 and TRBJ2-7; TRBD1 matches at 8 bases. The CDR3 covers 16 residues. Per the germline V gene, CDR1 is SGHRS and CDR2 is YFSETQ. With V trimmed by 0 bases and J by 3 bases, 8 bases remained unmatched. The CDR3 sequence: CASSLVPGTGDYEQYF. The CDR3 coding sequence is TGCGCCAGCAGCTTGGTGCCCGGGACAGGAGACTACGAGCAGTACTTC.

The chain recombines TRBV29-1 with TRBJ2-7; 7 nucleotides agree with TRBD2. Germline-derived CDR1 and CDR2 are SQVTM and ANQGSEA. The CDR3 has 13 residues. The ends lost 2 bases at V and 3 bases at J; junction bases unmatched: 4. The chain's CDR3 is CSVENGEGYEQYF. In DNA, the CDR3 is TGCAGCGTTGAAAATGGGGAGGGCTACGAGCAGTACTTC.

In this sample, this clonotype turned up once. The chain employs TRBV29-1 and TRBJ1-4, with unresolved D. The V and J ends lost 4 bases and 1 base respectively, with 10 bases between them. Germline V gene sequence: CDR1 SQVTM, CDR2 ANQGSEA. The CDR3 totals 14 residues. Written as DNA, the CDR3 is TGCAGCGTTGGCACCGCCGGAACTAATGAAAAACTGTTTTTT. Residues: CSVGTAGTNEKLFF.

This clonotype was seen ten or more times. The J gene is TRBJ2-7, the V gene TRBV20-1; 7 positions agree with TRBD2. The CDR3 consists of 14 residues. Looked up from germline, CDR1 is DFQATT and CDR2 is SNEGSKA (reference sequence). J lost 3 bases, V lost 0 bases, and 5 bases had no gene match. The CDR3 DNA reads TGCAGTGCTAGAGATCTTGCTAGCGGCTACGAGCAGTACTTC. Protein product: CSARDLASGYEQYF.

J is TRBJ1-2 and V is TRBV5-1; D not certain. The CDR3 length is 13 residues. The germline V gene has CDR1 SGHRS and CDR2 YFSETQ. V gave up 5 bases and J gave up 1 base, with 9 bases separating them. CDR3 in amino acids: CASRMQDNYGYTF. The CDR3 bases are TGCGCCAGCAGGATGCAAGATAACTATGGCTACACCTTC.

This clonotype was counted between two and nine times. In DNA, the CDR3 is TGTGCCAGCAGCGGGACGGAGGCCCTGTACGAGCAGTACTTC. It yields the protein CASSGTEALYEQYF. The chain carries TRBV7-6 and TRBJ2-7; D is tentatively TRBD1 or TRBD2 (5 bases each). Germline CDR1 is SGHVS and CDR2 is FNYEAQ. V lost 5 bases and J lost 4, with 15 bases in between. This CDR3 has 14 amino acids.

In this sample, this clonotype turned up many times. This chain links TRBV6-6 with TRBJ1-2; no clear D gene. V lost 5 bases to trimming and J lost 7 bases, with 14 bases between them. The CDR3 runs to 13 residues. Germline V gives CDR1 MNHNY, CDR2 SVGAGI (reference sequence). The CDR3 nucleotides read TGTGCCAGCAGTGAAAGTGGAGAACCTGGCTACACCTTC. This encodes CASSESGEPGYTF.

Only a few counts were recorded for this clonotype. The chain recombines TRBV2 with TRBJ2-5; TRBD1 matches 7 bases. This CDR3 is built from 17 residues. Germline-derived CDR1 and CDR2 are SNHLY and FYNNEI. J lost 3 bases, V lost 3 bases, and 13 bases had no gene match. The CDR3 bases are TGTGCCAGCAGTGAGCCTGACAGGGCCAGGGGCGAAGAGACCCAGTACTTC. Residues: CASSEPDRARGEETQYF.

This clonotype was detected a few times. The CDR3 DNA follows: TGTGCCACCAGCAGAGATAGACAGGGAGGGGAGCTGTTTTTT. It is translated as CATSRDRQGGELFF. This chain joins TRBV15 and TRBJ2-2; TRBD1 matches at 7 bases. V shed 0 bases, J shed 8 bases, and the junction held 3 bases outside the gene matches. Germline assignment: CDR1 LNHNV and CDR2 YYDKDF (reference sequence). CDR3 length equals 14 residues. Looking up the rest from reference TRBV15 and TRBJ2-2 gives the full variable domain: DAMVIQNPRYQVTQFGKPVTLSCSQTLNHNVMYWYQQKSSQAPKLLFHYYDKDFNNEADTPDNFQSRRPNTSFCFLDIRSPGLGDTAMYLCATSRDRQGGELFFGEGSRLTVL.

The chain links TRBV5-1 to TRBJ2-2; D is uncertain. The V gene's germline CDR1 is SGHRS and CDR2 YFSETQ. The CDR3 totals 15 residues. Trimming removed 0 bases at V and 4 bases at J, with 10 bases between. The CDR3 DNA follows: TGCGCCAGCAGCTTGGCCCTGGGGTCCACCGGGGAGCTGTTTTTT. This sequence encodes CASSLALGSTGELFF.

The chain joins TRBV5-4 to TRBJ2-7; possible D gene TRBD1, 7 bases. The germline V gene has CDR1 SGHNT and CDR2 YYREEE (reference sequence). CDR3 length equals 13 residues. Between the trimmed V and J ends, which lost 4 bases and 3 bases, there was a span of 11 bases. CDR3 DNA: TGTGCCAGCAGCCTGCAGGGGGGCTACGAGCAGTACTTC. Amino acid sequence: CASSLQGGYEQYF.

For the CDR3, the DNA is TGCAGCGTTGATCAGTGGGGACAGGGGGCTGAAGCTTTCTTT. Its protein is CSVDQWGQGAEAFF. J is TRBJ1-1 and V is TRBV29-1; TRBD1 matches at 11 bases. CDR3 size: 14 residues. CDR1 and CDR2 (germline): SQVTM, ANQGSEA. J gave up 6 bases and V 3 bases, and 6 bases lay outside the gene matches. Together with reference TRBV29-1 and TRBJ1-1, the CDR3 gives the full variable domain: SAVISQKPSRDICQRGTSLTIQCQVDSQVTMMFWYRQQPGQSLTLIATANQGSEATYESGFVIDKFPISRPNLTFSTLTVSNMSPEDSSIYLCSVDQWGQGAEAFFGQGTRLTVV.

Here the CDR3 reads CASSQTGPHEQYF. The CDR3 nucleotides are TGTGCCAGCAGCCAGACAGGGCCCCACGAGCAGTACTTC. The genes are TRBV7-9 and TRBJ2-7, with TRBD1 matching over 7 bases. CDR1 SEHNR and CDR2 FQNEAQ come from the germline V gene (reference sequence). J lost 5 bases, V lost 5 bases, and 6 bases had no gene match. The CDR3 contains 13 residues.

The sample holds many counts of this clonotype. This chain links TRBV11-2 with TRBJ1-4; D is undetermined. Germline V lookup: CDR1 SGHAT, CDR2 FQNNGV. The CDR3 sequence is 16 residues long. V lost 2 bases, J lost 2 bases, and 12 bases lay in between. CDR3 nucleotide sequence: TGTGCCAGCAGCTTAACGCACGGGCGGACTAATGAAAAACTGTTTTTT. It is translated as CASSLTHGRTNEKLFF.

This clonotype turned up a few times. The chain links TRBV3-1 to TRBJ2-5; 13 nucleotides match TRBD2. The CDR3 is made up of 15 amino acids. Looked up from germline, CDR1 is LGHDT and CDR2 is YNNKEL (reference sequence). V gave up 4 bases and J gave up 3 bases; unmatched junction bases: 2. For the CDR3, the DNA is TGTGCCAGCAGCCTAGGGACTAGCGGGGAAGAGACCCAGTACTTC. It encodes CASSLGTSGEETQYF.

This clonotype has at least ten counts. The V call is TRBV7-3, the J call TRBJ2-1; 13 nucleotides match TRBD2. V dropped 3 bases and J dropped 6; count of bases not matched to a gene: 2. This CDR3 has 15 residues. From germline, CDR1 is SGHTA and CDR2 FQGTGA. CDR3 loop: CASSLTSGGPNEQFF. CDR3 nucleotides: TGTGCCAGCAGCTTGACTAGCGGGGGGCCCAATGAGCAGTTCTTC.